This TCR beta chain is drawn from a study of cytomegalovirus exposure and HLA in healthy donors. The CDR3 sequence is 13 residues long. Looked up from germline, CDR1 is SNHLY and CDR2 is FYNNEI. With 6 bases removed from V and 5 bases from J, the gap between germline ends came to 11 bases. The PCR contained 60 Vbeta and 13 Jbeta primers. Original processing notes: A later analysis tallied approximately 80 million unique TCR beta chains, around 12 million of them shared. Some clones are missing from TCRdb's copy, which holds only in-frame ones; the method was immunoSEQ multiplex PCR. The V and J calls and clone size are taken from that table; D and trimming were inferred from the DNA. Here the sample table reports about 160,000 clones.

Sequencing input: PBMCs. The sequence was collected from a woman aged 55-70 years in good health and CMV-seronegative. V usage is TRBV2 and J usage is TRBJ2-4, with D uncertain. As DNA, the CDR3 is TGTGCCAGCAGGGAATCTAACGAAAACATTCAGTACTTC. This translates into CASRESNENIQYF.